These T cell receptor beta chains were read from a single sample in a study of T cell repertoires in cytomegalovirus infection. These receptors have no identified antigens. TCRdb itself ran the reads through MiXCR, one entry per CDR3 protein. The sample gives some 46,000 distinct CDR3 sequences, about a fifth of which show up once; about 48% is in the top ten. The specimen comprised CD8+ T cells from cultured PBMCs, sampled from culture after CMV antigen stimulation. These receptors originate from a human donor in good health (CMV status not recorded). Some clones in this sample may be carry-over from other donors' samples. The CDR3 runs from the conserved cysteine through the conserved F or W. The D gene is left open where the match is weak. Where a row states a size, it is once, few, many or the class of an expanded clone; other rows omit it.

NA NA TRBJ1-3 TRBV28 CASSLYAGPAYGNTIYF TGTGCCAGCAGTTTATACGCGGGACCGGCCTACGGGAACACCATATATTTT
NA TRBD1 TRBJ1-2 TRBV12-3/TRBV12-4 CASSLDRSYGYTF TGTGCCAGCAGTTTGGACAGGTCGTATGGCTACACCTTC
many TRBD1 TRBJ1-2 TRBV29-1 CSVATGTAYGYTF TGCAGCGTTGCCACCGGGACAGCCTATGGCTACACCTTC
many TRBD1 TRBJ1-1 TRBV7-2 CASSLKTGGNTEAFF TGTGCCAGCAGCTTAAAGACAGGGGGGAACACTGAAGCTTTCTTT
few NA TRBJ2-7 TRBV7-9 CASSSPGNSYEQYF TGTGCCAGCAGCTCACCGGGAAATTCCTACGAGCAGTACTTC
many NA TRBJ2-7 TRBV24-1 CATSDAGRLDNEQYF TGTGCCACCAGTGATGCCGGTAGGTTGGACAACGAGCAGTACTTC
NA NA TRBJ2-7 TRBV7-3 CASSPQPQGHEQYF TGTGCCAGCAGCCCCCAACCGCAGGGGCACGAGCAGTACTTC
NA NA TRBJ2-1 TRBV4-3 CASSQDTRRGPYNEQFF TGCGCCAGCAGCCAAGATACTAGGAGGGGCCCCTACAATGAGCAGTTCTTC
many NA TRBJ1-5 TRBV20-1 CSASVVQGSNQPQHF TGCAGTGCTAGCGTCGTGCAGGGTAGCAATCAGCCCCAGCATTTT
many NA TRBJ1-6 TRBV7-2 CASSPRGGANNSPLHF TGTGCCAGCAGCCCCCGGGGTGGGGCAAATAATTCACCCCTCCACTTT
NA TRBD1 TRBJ2-7 TRBV30 CAWQDRGVYEQYF TGTGCCTGGCAGGACAGGGGGGTCTACGAGCAGTACTTC
NA TRBD2 TRBJ2-1 TRBV6-1 CASSELAGGYNEQFF TGTGCCAGCAGTGAACTAGCGGGGGGGTACAATGAGCAGTTCTTC
few TRBD1 TRBJ1-1 TRBV27 CASSLTGGWGAQAFF TGTGCCAGCAGTCTCACAGGGGGCTGGGGGGCCCAAGCTTTCTTT
many TRBD2 TRBJ2-5 TRBV7-6 CASSLAGGVETQYF TGTGCCAGCAGCTTAGCGGGGGGGGTGGAGACCCAGTACTTC
NA NA TRBJ2-7 TRBV19 CASSIVGNSYEQYF TGTGCCAGTAGTATAGTTGGAAACTCCTACGAGCAGTACTTC
NA NA TRBJ2-6 TRBV30 CAWSTGAGANVLTF TGTGCCTGGAGCACGGGGGCTGGGGCCAACGTCCTGACTTTC
many TRBD1 TRBJ2-5 TRBV11-3 CASSRNRGKETQYF TGTGCCAGCAGCCGTAACAGGGGTAAAGAGACCCAGTACTTC
many NA TRBJ2-7 TRBV7-2 CASSLSRGANSYEQYF TGTGCCAGCAGCTTATCCCGGGGGGCCAACTCCTACGAGCAGTACTTC
NA NA TRBJ2-7 TRBV2 CDSSERGFTYEQYF TGTGACAGCAGTGAACGTGGGTTTACCTACGAGCAGTACTTC
many NA TRBJ2-5 TRBV28 CASRRSSELYQETQYF TGTGCCAGCCGGAGGTCTAGCGAGCTCTACCAAGAGACCCAGTACTTC
many NA TRBJ1-1 TRBV5-6 CASSKTGGTEAFF TGTGCCAGCAGCAAGACAGGTGGGACTGAAGCTTTCTTT
NA NA TRBJ2-7 TRBV5-8 CASSFPNSGPGFSF TGTGCCAGCAGCTTCCCTAACTCCGGGCCAGGTTTTTCTTTC
many TRBD2 TRBJ2-1 TRBV7-2 CASSTTSGGVGEQFF TGTGCCAGCAGCACTACTAGCGGGGGGGTCGGTGAGCAGTTCTTC
many TRBD1 TRBJ1-5 TRBV7-8 CASSSRQGQQPQHF TGTGCCAGCAGTTCCCGACAGGGTCAACAGCCCCAGCATTTT
NA NA TRBJ2-1 TRBV6-2/TRBV6-3 CASSYSGEAERWDNEQFF TGTGCCAGCAGTTACTCGGGGGAAGCGGAGCGGTGGGACAATGAGCAGTTCTTC
many NA TRBJ2-5 TRBV7-8 CASSSELLETQYF TGTGCCAGCAGCTCTGAGCTTTTGGAGACCCAGTACTTC
NA NA TRBJ1-2 TRBV15 CATSREKRGSAFGDGYTF TGTGCCACCAGCAGAGAAAAAAGGGGCTCAGCGTTTGGAGATGGCTACACCTTC
few NA TRBJ1-5 TRBV7-9 CASSLVVGPQIEGNQPQHF TGTGCCAGCAGCTTAGTAGTCGGACCCCAAATTGAGGGCAATCAGCCCCAGCATTTT
few NA TRBJ2-5 TRBV12-5 CASGYSGTFQETQYF TGTGCTAGTGGTTACTCTGGAACCTTCCAAGAGACCCAGTACTTC
NA NA TRBJ1-5 TRBV4-2 CASSHDQGQPQHF TGTGCCAGCAGCCATGACCAGGGTCAGCCCCAGCATTTT
many TRBD1 TRBJ1-1 TRBV29-1 CSIGQGYTEAFF TGCAGCATCGGACAGGGGTACACTGAAGCTTTCTTT
few TRBD1 TRBJ2-5 TRBV19 CASSGDRGLMETQYF TGTGCCAGTAGTGGCGACAGGGGGCTGATGGAGACCCAGTACTTC
few NA TRBJ2-5 TRBV6-6 CASRGPETQYF TGTGCCAGCAGGGGTCCAGAGACCCAGTACTTC
many NA TRBJ2-7 TRBV27 CASSATDFYEQYF TGTGCCAGCAGTGCCACGGATTTCTACGAGCAGTACTTC
NA NA TRBJ1-2 TRBV19 CASTPIDNSNYGYTF TGTGCCAGTACCCCGATAGACAATTCTAACTATGGCTACACCTTC
NA TRBD2 TRBJ2-5 TRBV19 CASSPRTSYETQYF TGTGCCAGTAGTCCGCGGACTAGCTATGAGACCCAGTACTTC
NA NA TRBJ2-3 TRBV6-1 CASRPLIDTQYF TGTGCCAGCAGGCCTCTAATAGATACGCAGTATTTT
NA NA TRBJ1-5 TRBV12-3/TRBV12-4 CASSRPGLNQPQHF TGTGCCAGCAGTCGTCCAGGACTTAATCAGCCCCAGCATTTT
NA TRBD2 TRBJ2-2 TRBV11-2 CASSRGLAGGGTGELFF TGTGCCAGCAGCCGGGGACTAGCGGGAGGAGGGACCGGGGAGCTGTTTTTT
few NA TRBJ2-2 TRBV19 CASIKAGLFPGELFF TGTGCCAGTATTAAGGCAGGGCTGTTCCCCGGGGAGCTGTTTTTT
NA NA TRBJ1-5 TRBV12-3/TRBV12-4 CASSMDSTSNQPQHF TGTGCCAGCAGTATGGACAGCACTAGCAATCAGCCCCAGCATTTT
many NA TRBJ2-7 TRBV11-2 CASSLGSTGYEQYF TGTGCCAGCAGCTTAGGATCCACCGGCTACGAGCAGTACTTC
few TRBD1 TRBJ2-7 TRBV27 CASSLTRDRASYEQYF TGTGCCAGCAGTTTAACCCGGGACAGGGCCTCCTACGAGCAGTACTTC
many TRBD2 TRBJ2-1 TRBV27 CASRPIGGGSNEQFF TGTGCCAGCAGGCCCATCGGGGGAGGGTCCAATGAGCAGTTCTTC
many TRBD2 TRBJ2-2 TRBV20-1 CSARDLGASGTNTGELFF TGCAGTGCTAGAGATCTAGGGGCTAGCGGGACTAACACCGGGGAGCTGTTTTTT
few NA TRBJ1-5 TRBV6-1 CANGGTHSNQPQHF TGTGCCAACGGGGGGACACATAGCAATCAGCCCCAGCATTTT
many TRBD2 TRBJ2-2 TRBV6-1 CASSAILGAGGHTGELFF TGTGCCAGCAGTGCGATTTTAGGAGCGGGAGGACACACCGGGGAGCTGTTTTTT
NA NA TRBJ2-2 TRBV28 CASGPGAAGELFF TGTGCCAGTGGGCCTGGGGCGGCCGGGGAGCTGTTTTTT
many NA TRBJ1-6 TRBV27 CASSSGHLNSPLHF TGTGCCAGCAGTTCTGGACACCTTAATTCACCCCTCCACTTT
once NA TRBJ1-1 TRBV30 CAWSLGNTEAFF TGTGCCTGGAGCCTGGGGAACACTGAAGCTTTCTTT
NA NA TRBJ1-2 TRBV12-2 CASRLALGAYGYTF TGTGCAAGTCGCTTAGCGCTGGGGGCCTATGGCTACACCTTC
NA NA TRBJ2-3 TRBV7-2 CASSPGALGIPGADTQYF TGTGCCAGCAGCCCGGGGGCGCTGGGGATTCCCGGGGCAGATACGCAGTATTTT
NA NA TRBJ2-2 TRBV28 CASRARVYTGELFF TGTGCCAGCAGAGCCCGGGTTTACACCGGGGAGCTGTTTTTT
many NA TRBJ1-1 TRBV29-1 CSVERSGNTEAFF TGCAGCGTTGAAAGGTCCGGGAACACTGAAGCTTTCTTT
few TRBD2 TRBJ2-7 TRBV7-2 CASSLYGRGYEQYF TGTGCCAGCAGCTTATACGGGAGGGGGTACGAGCAGTACTTC
many TRBD1 TRBJ1-4 TRBV7-2 CASSLDGTANEKLFF TGTGCCAGCAGCTTAGACGGGACAGCTAATGAAAAACTGTTTTTT
NA NA TRBJ2-7 TRBV12-2 CASRLAPGTLTYEQYF TGTGCAAGTCGCTTGGCCCCCGGGACACTTACCTACGAGCAGTACTTC
few NA TRBJ2-1 TRBV15 CATSSSLSSGVDNEQFF TGTGCCACCAGCAGCTCTTTGTCCAGCGGCGTGGACAATGAGCAGTTCTTC
few NA TRBJ2-2 TRBV12-3/TRBV12-4 CASTSLRGGNTGELFF TGTGCCAGCACCTCCCTTCGAGGGGGGAACACCGGGGAGCTGTTTTTT